This T cell receptor beta chain originates from a study of cytomegalovirus exposure and HLA in healthy donors. With regard to this clone: Its specificity is not known.

The V end lost 0 bases, the J end lost 4 bases, and 11 bases lay between the germline ends. This CDR3 is built from 14 residues. Germline V lookup: CDR1 SGDLS, CDR2 YYNGEE. Findings and caveats of the study: Investigators reported more than 150 TCR beta chains as tied to cytomegalovirus.

Clones were read by immunoSEQ multiplex PCR, and TCRdb kept only the in-frame ones, dropping some. Seen here are under 200,000 clones, 85% to 90% observed once, and the top ten hold more than 3.5%. This chain connects TRBV9 to TRBJ2-7; the D is unclear. Sample: PBMCs. This clonotype was obtained from a young man in good health and CMV-seropositive. CDR3 nucleotide sequence: TGTGCCAGCAGCGTAGAAGCGTATTCTTACGAGCAGTACTTC. This sequence encodes CASSVEAYSYEQYF.